Reported below is one TCR beta chain. Different DNA sequences within this sample yield the same CDR3. The data derive from a study of control samples from healthy donors and cancer patients. CDR1 is LNHDA and CDR2 is SQIVND in the germline V gene (reference sequence). The CDR3 runs 15 residues. The junction had 2 bases not matched to a gene; V was cut back by 4 bases and J by 4 bases. Sequencing used immunoSEQ multiplex PCR; TCRdb keeps in-frame clones, though not all of them. This table holds about 160,000 clones, 96% found once. The sequence was collected from a woman aged 25 to 39 in good health. Sequenced: blood. This chain connects TRBV19 to TRBJ2-5, with 14 bases aligning to TRBD2. CDR3 residues: CASSTGTSGGETQYF. CDR3 DNA sequence: TGTGCCAGTAGTACTGGGACTAGCGGGGGAGAGACCCAGTACTTC.